The rows below give T cell receptor beta chains drawn from one sample of a study of blood T cell repertoires in COVID-19. Sequencing used immunoSEQ multiplex PCR; TCRdb keeps in-frame clones, though not all of them. The sample holds some 210,000 clones, about 89% seen once. Sequenced material: peripheral blood. All receptors derive from a woman between 35 and 50 years old with acute or convalescent COVID-19. Both conserved end residues are part of each CDR3. Fields, in order: V gene, clone size, J gene, D gene, CDR3 DNA, CDR3 protein. A D gene is named only where the DNA matches it firmly. The listing skips clone size in some rows; elsewhere it reads once, few, many or a size class.

TRBV12-3/TRBV12-4	once	TRBJ1-1	TRBD1	TGTGCCAGTACAGGGGCTCTGAACACTGAAGCTTTCTTT	CASTGALNTEAFF
TRBV6-6	-	TRBJ2-1	TRBD1	TGTGCCAGCAGTCCTCGGACAGGGGACAATGAGCAGTTCTTC	CASSPRTGDNEQFF
TRBV14	-	TRBJ2-5	-	TGTGCCAGCAGCCGCTTGGGGCCACAGACAGGCCAAGAGACCCAGTACTTC	CASSRLGPQTGQETQYF
TRBV6-5	once	TRBJ2-4	-	TGTGCCAGCAGTTACTCCAGAATAGCCAAAAACATTCAGTACTTC	CASSYSRIAKNIQYF
TRBV5-1	-	TRBJ2-3	TRBD2	TGCGCCAGCAGCGCCGACGGGGGGACTAGCGATACGCAGTATTTT	CASSADGGTSDTQYF
TRBV5-1	once	TRBJ2-5	TRBD1	TGCGCCAGCAGCTTGGAACGGACAGGGTGGGAGACCCAGTACTTC	CASSLERTGWETQYF
TRBV12-3/TRBV12-4	once	TRBJ2-1	-	TGTGCCAGCAGTTCAGGGCTCGACAGGTCTCAGTTCTTC	CASSSGLDRSQFF
TRBV21-1	-	TRBJ2-1	-	TGTGCCAGCAGCAGGTGGGGGGTCTCGAGCTCCTACAATGAGCAGTTCTTC	CASSRWGVSSSYNEQFF
TRBV27	-	TRBJ1-1	TRBD1	TGTGCCAGCAGATACTACCAGGGGGGGAACACTGAAGCTTTCTTT	CASRYYQGGNTEAFF
TRBV6-2/TRBV6-3	-	TRBJ2-3	TRBD2	TGTGCCAGCAGTTACGATATTGAGCGGGGAATAGGAACAGATACGCAGTATTTT	CASSYDIERGIGTDTQYF
TRBV10-2	-	TRBJ1-1	-	TGCGCCAGCAGTGAGTCGACATTTGAAGCTTTCTTT	CASSESTFEAFF
TRBV27	-	TRBJ1-1	-	TGTGCCAGCAGTCCGATAACTGGACAGAGCCTCACGAGTTTT	CASSPITGQSLTSF
TRBV11-2	-	TRBJ2-5	-	TGTGCCAGCAGCGCCCCCTCGGGCCAGTACTTC	CASSAPSGQYF
TRBV19	-	TRBJ2-3	-	TGTGCCAGTAGTATTGGGCAGGGAACAGGGATCACAGATACGCAGTATTTT	CASSIGQGTGITDTQYF
TRBV28	-	TRBJ1-2	TRBD1	TGTGCCAGCAGGGGGTTGGACAGGGTCTATGGCTACACCTTC	CASRGLDRVYGYTF
TRBV9	-	TRBJ1-2	-	TGTGCCAGCAGCACCGACAGTTACTATGGCTACACCTTC	CASSTDSYYGYTF
TRBV12-3/TRBV12-4	-	TRBJ1-4	-	TGTGCCAGCAGTTCGTACAGGCGGGGACTGTTTTTT	CASSSYRRGLFF
TRBV19	few	TRBJ1-2	-	TGTGCCAGTCGAACAGATAACTATGGCTACACCTTC	CASRTDNYGYTF
TRBV5-1	few	TRBJ1-1	-	TGCGCCAGCAGCCCAAACAGACAGGATATAGAAGCTTTCTTT	CASSPNRQDIEAFF
TRBV19	-	TRBJ1-2	TRBD1	TGTGCCAGTAGTATAGATCGCGCTCCCGGGACAGGGGCTAACTATGGCTACACCTTC	CASSIDRAPGTGANYGYTF
TRBV30	-	TRBJ1-6	-	TGTGCCTGGAGTGGCCGAGGGCCGGGGAATTCACCCCTCCACTTT	CAWSGRGPGNSPLHF
TRBV5-1	-	TRBJ1-1	-	TGCGCCAGCAGCTTGGGACCGACAAACACTGAAGCTTTCTTT	CASSLGPTNTEAFF
TRBV4-1	once	TRBJ1-2	-	TGCGCCAGCAGCCAGAGACAGGACCATTACTATGGCTACACCTTC	CASSQRQDHYYGYTF
TRBV9	once	TRBJ1-3	TRBD1	TGTGCCAGCAGCCCCCAGGGGGCCCAGGACCTAATAGGAAACACCATATATTTT	CASSPQGAQDLIGNTIYF
TRBV7-9	once	TRBJ1-2	-	TGTGCCAGCAGCTTAGACAGGAGCCATGGCTACACCTTC	CASSLDRSHGYTF
TRBV10-3	-	TRBJ1-2	TRBD1	TGTGCCATCAGCCCCGGGACAGAGAAGGGCTACACCTTC	CAISPGTEKGYTF
TRBV5-1	-	TRBJ1-3	TRBD1	TGCGCCAGCAGCTTGTCGGAGGACAGGGGGGGTGGAAACACCATATATTTT	CASSLSEDRGGGNTIYF
TRBV6-5	once	TRBJ1-6	-	TGTGCCAGCAGTTACTCGTACGGGGAATCACCCCTCCACTTT	CASSYSYGESPLHF
TRBV20-1	-	TRBJ1-4	-	TGCAGTGCTAGTAAACAGGGCCGGGGTGAAAAACTGTTTTTT	CSASKQGRGEKLFF
TRBV7-9	once	TRBJ1-2	TRBD1	TGTGCCAGCAGCCTGGGACAGACCTATGGCTACACCTTC	CASSLGQTYGYTF
TRBV20-1	-	TRBJ2-3	TRBD2	TGCAGTGCTAGTGCGGGGGGATTTACAGATACGCAGTATTTT	CSASAGGFTDTQYF
TRBV2	-	TRBJ2-1	-	TGTGCCAGCAGTTCAGGGCCCTACAATGAGCAGTTCTTC	CASSSGPYNEQFF
TRBV18	-	TRBJ1-1	-	TGTGCCAGCTCACCCCCAGGGGACACTGAAGCTTTCTTT	CASSPPGDTEAFF
TRBV24-1	-	TRBJ1-5	TRBD1	TGTGCCACCAGTGATTCCGGACAGGGCTCTCAGCCCCAGCATTTT	CATSDSGQGSQPQHF
TRBV5-1	-	TRBJ1-2	-	TGCGCCAGCAGCTTGCACCAGGGTCCTGGCTACACCTTC	CASSLHQGPGYTF
TRBV6-5	once	TRBJ1-6	TRBD1	TGTGCCAGCAGCACCCACAGGGGTGATAATTCACCCCTCCACTTT	CASSTHRGDNSPLHF
TRBV5-5	-	TRBJ1-2	TRBD1	TGTGCCAGCAGAGGGGGGACAGGGGGAGCGAACTATGGCTACACCTTC	CASRGGTGGANYGYTF
TRBV4-1	-	TRBJ2-3	TRBD2	TGCGCCAGCAGCCCTACTAGCGGGGGCCTGAGCACAGATACGCAGTATTTT	CASSPTSGGLSTDTQYF
TRBV5-5	few	TRBJ1-5	-	TGTGCCAGCAGCTTTGATGGGCAGGCCGGGGGGCCCCAGCATTTT	CASSFDGQAGGPQHF
TRBV10-3	-	TRBJ1-4	-	TGTGCCATCAGTCCGTCGGCAGGTACTAATGAAAAACTGTTTTTT	CAISPSAGTNEKLFF
TRBV19	-	TRBJ1-2	-	TGTGCCAGTAGTATAGGGTTCCAGGGGAACTATGGCTACACCTTC	CASSIGFQGNYGYTF
TRBV29-1	-	TRBJ2-3	-	TGCAGCGTTGAAGGGGTCATGGGACTTATAGATACGCAGTATTTT	CSVEGVMGLIDTQYF
TRBV12-5	-	TRBJ2-5	TRBD1	TGTGCTAGTGGTCCGCCGACAGGGACGGAGACCCAGTACTTC	CASGPPTGTETQYF
TRBV6-2/TRBV6-3	-	TRBJ2-3	TRBD2	TGTGCCAGCAGTGCGGGGCTAGCGGGCCTTAGCACAGATACGCAGTATTTT	CASSAGLAGLSTDTQYF
TRBV5-1	-	TRBJ2-1	-	TGCGCCAGCAGCGGCGGCAATGAGCAGTTCTTC	CASSGGNEQFF
TRBV20-1	-	TRBJ1-1	-	TGCAGTGCTAGTGGGTTGAGGGGGGGTAGGACTTTCTTT	CSASGLRGGRTFF
TRBV24-1	-	TRBJ2-3	TRBD2	TGTGCCACCAGTGATCCCAGCGGGGGGGCTAAAGATACGCAGTATTTT	CATSDPSGGAKDTQYF
TRBV4-1	once	TRBJ1-6	TRBD1	TGCGCCAGCAGCCACCCACAGGGGGTCTATAATTCACCCCTCCACTTT	CASSHPQGVYNSPLHF
TRBV5-4	-	TRBJ2-2	-	TGTGCCAGCAGCCGACAGTCCGGGGAGCTGTTTTTT	CASSRQSGELFF
TRBV10-3	-	TRBJ1-2	TRBD1	TGTGCCATCACCGCCGAAACAGGGGGACGGTATGGCTACACCTTC	CAITAETGGRYGYTF
TRBV18	-	TRBJ1-1	-	TGTGCCAGCTCCCGCACGGGGGGCACTGAAGCTTTCTTT	CASSRTGGTEAFF
TRBV11-2	-	TRBJ1-3	-	TGTGCCAGCAGCTTAGATCCCTACTCTGGAAACACCATATATTTT	CASSLDPYSGNTIYF
TRBV9	-	TRBJ1-3	-	TGTGCCAGCAGCACCGGGGGGAGGGGAAACACCATATATTTT	CASSTGGRGNTIYF
TRBV7-9	-	TRBJ1-2	TRBD1	TGTGCCAGCAGCATCGGGACAGGGTACTATGGCTACACCTTC	CASSIGTGYYGYTF
TRBV7-2	-	TRBJ2-6	-	TGTGCCAGCAGCCGGACATCTGGGGCCAACGTCCTGACTTTC	CASSRTSGANVLTF
TRBV12-3/TRBV12-4	few	TRBJ1-2	-	TGTGCCAGCACCCTAAGGGGCTATGGCTACACCTTC	CASTLRGYGYTF
TRBV4-2	-	TRBJ1-3	-	TGTGCCAGCAGCCAAGTTAACACGGGGGAAGGAAACACCATATATTTT	CASSQVNTGEGNTIYF
TRBV6-4	-	TRBJ1-4	-	TGTGCCAGCAGTCAGGGATCAGGAACTAATGAAAAACTGTTTTTT	CASSQGSGTNEKLFF
TRBV9	-	TRBJ1-1	-	TGTGCCAGCAGCGCTGATACCGCGGGAGGTACTGAAGCTTTCTTT	CASSADTAGGTEAFF
TRBV27	-	TRBJ1-6	-	TGTGCCAGCAAATCCTCGGTCACGGGAGAGCATTCACCCCTCCACTTT	CASKSSVTGEHSPLHF